This entry is about one T cell receptor (beta chain). The data originate from a study of blood T cell repertoires in COVID-19. This CDR3 is 15 amino acids long. Trimming took 6 bases from V and 3 from J; bases not matched to a gene: 9. Looked up from germline, CDR1 is ENHRY and CDR2 is SYGVKD. How the authors handled the data: Reference gene primer amplification yielded estimated nucleated cell counts. The data were produced by immunoSEQ multiplex PCR, yet TCRdb's version contains in-frame clones alone and is incomplete. D and trimming were read from the DNA, whereas the V and J calls and clone size are those reported in that table. The data contain about 80,000 clones, 80% to 85% of them singletons.

Sequencing was performed on peripheral blood. The chain combines TRBV10-3 with TRBJ2-7; the match to TRBD1 covers 9 bases. This TCR derives from a woman in her seventies with acute or convalescent COVID-19. DNA for the CDR3: TGTGCCATCAGAGTACGACAGGGGGTCGGCTACGAGCAGTACTTC. Translating gives CAIRVRQGVGYEQYF.